This T cell receptor (beta chain) was captured by sequencing in a study of low-dose radiotherapy and immunotherapy resistance in tumors. Across the whole study: Cohort 1 received 0.5 Gy per fraction every 2 weeks, totaling 6.5 Gy. Dosing for Cohort 2 consisted of 1 Gy per fraction every two weeks, reaching a total of 13 Gy over 26 weeks.

The sample's time point: after trial treatment. Treatment defined: LDRT plus nivolumab, ipilimumab, low-dose cyclophosphamide and aspirin (RACIN trial). This clonotype was counted ten times or more. The CDR3 extends over 13 amino acids. CDR1 and CDR2 from the germline V gene are SGHRS and YFSETQ. V shed 0 bases and J shed 4 bases, with 7 bases lying between them. TRAV- and TRBV-specific primers primed first-strand cDNA, covering alpha and beta chains. PCR amplification of the TCRs was performed with Phusion for 20 PCR cycles, and it relied on a constant-region primer together with a V-primer adapter. MiXCR, applied by TCRdb to the reads, yields one record per CDR3 protein. Of tens of thousands of distinct CDR3 sequences listed, about 20% are singletons.

This specimen consisted of PBMCs, obtained after low-dose radiotherapy plus immunotherapy. The TCR sequence derives from a female donor with ovarian cancer. The rearrangement uses TRBV5-1 and TRBJ1-2; D might be TRBD1 (5 bases). The CDR3 coding sequence is TGCGCCAGCAGCTTGGACGGGACCTATGGCTACACCTTC. It encodes CASSLDGTYGYTF.